This TCR beta chain was documented in a study of T cell responses to AZD1222 COVID-19 vaccine. The table came from immunoSEQ multiplex PCR; TCRdb's copy has only in-frame clones and leaves some out. The sample consists of 150,000 to 200,000 clones, more than 75% of them appearing once. Unmatched junction bases numbered 5, after V lost 2 bases and J lost 2 bases. The CDR3 extends over 16 amino acids. CDR1 KGHSH and CDR2 LQKENI come from the germline V gene. In the case of this clone: Its cognate antigen is unknown.

Overall study findings and caveats: Once two AZD1222 doses were given, Spike-specific TCR breadth and depth went up. Repertoire sampling was restricted to post-peak T cell response timepoints. Possibly, clonal diversity was underestimated; donors were largely white British and included more females. Just five or six AZD1222 recipients tested seropositive at baseline.

The receptor's source is an adult who received the AZD1222 COVID-19 vaccine. The source was peripheral blood, collected 28 days after the second AZD1222 dose. The chain joins TRBV18 to TRBJ2-2; TRBD1 matches at 7 bases. CDR3 bases: TGTGCCAGCTCACCATTGGTAGGGGGCAACACCGGGGAGCTGTTTTTT. Its translation: CASSPLVGGNTGELFF.